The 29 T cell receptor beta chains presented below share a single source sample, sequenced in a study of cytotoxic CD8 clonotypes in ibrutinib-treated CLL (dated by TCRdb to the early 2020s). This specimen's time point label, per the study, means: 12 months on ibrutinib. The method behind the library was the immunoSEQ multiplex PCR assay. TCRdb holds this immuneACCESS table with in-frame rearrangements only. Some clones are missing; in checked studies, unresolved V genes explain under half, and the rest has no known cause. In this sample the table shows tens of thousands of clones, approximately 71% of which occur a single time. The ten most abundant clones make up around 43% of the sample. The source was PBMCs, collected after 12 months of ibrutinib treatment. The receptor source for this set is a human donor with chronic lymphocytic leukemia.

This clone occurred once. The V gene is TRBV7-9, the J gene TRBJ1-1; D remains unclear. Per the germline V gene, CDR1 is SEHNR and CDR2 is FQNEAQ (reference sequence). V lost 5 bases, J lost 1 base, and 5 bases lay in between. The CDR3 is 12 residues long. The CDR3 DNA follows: TGTGCCAGCAGCCACCAGAACACTGAAGCTTTCTTT. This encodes CASSHQNTEAFF.

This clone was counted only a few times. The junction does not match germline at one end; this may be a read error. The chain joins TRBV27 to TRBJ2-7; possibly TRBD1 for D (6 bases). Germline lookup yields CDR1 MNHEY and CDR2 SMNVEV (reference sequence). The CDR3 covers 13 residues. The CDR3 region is CASSPKDRNPPHF. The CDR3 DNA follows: TGTGCCAGCAGCCCCAAGGACAGAAACCCACCCCACTTC.

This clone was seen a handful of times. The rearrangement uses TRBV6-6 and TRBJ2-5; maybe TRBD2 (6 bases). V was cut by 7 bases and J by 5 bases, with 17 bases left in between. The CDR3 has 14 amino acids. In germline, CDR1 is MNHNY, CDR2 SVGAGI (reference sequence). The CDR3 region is CASTTGGAGETQYF. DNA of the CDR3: TGTGCCAGCACCACCGGAGGGGCGGGGGAGACCCAGTACTTC.

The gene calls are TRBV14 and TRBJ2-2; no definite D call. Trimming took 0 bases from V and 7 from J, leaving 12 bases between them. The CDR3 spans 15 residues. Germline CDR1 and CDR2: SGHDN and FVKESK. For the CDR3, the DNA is TGTGCCAGCAGCCAAGAGCGTCTATTCGGCGGGGAGCTGTTTTTT. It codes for CASSQERLFGGELFF.

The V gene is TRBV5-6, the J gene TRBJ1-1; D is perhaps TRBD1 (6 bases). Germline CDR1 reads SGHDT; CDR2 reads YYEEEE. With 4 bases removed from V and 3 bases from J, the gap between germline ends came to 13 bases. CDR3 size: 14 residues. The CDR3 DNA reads TGTGCCAGCAGCCGCAGGGACACCTACACTGAAGCTTTCTTT. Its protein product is CASSRRDTYTEAFF.

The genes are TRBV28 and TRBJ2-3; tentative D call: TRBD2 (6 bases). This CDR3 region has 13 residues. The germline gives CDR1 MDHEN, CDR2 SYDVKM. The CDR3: CASDGSSKDTQYF. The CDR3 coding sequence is TGTGCTTCTGACGGGAGTTCGAAAGATACGCAGTATTTT.

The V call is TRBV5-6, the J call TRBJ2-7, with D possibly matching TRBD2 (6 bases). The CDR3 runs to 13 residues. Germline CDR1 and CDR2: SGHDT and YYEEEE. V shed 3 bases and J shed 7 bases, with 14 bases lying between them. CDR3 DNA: TGTGCCAGCAGCTCTACTAGCTTGGGGGAGCAGTACTTC. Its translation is CASSSTSLGEQYF.

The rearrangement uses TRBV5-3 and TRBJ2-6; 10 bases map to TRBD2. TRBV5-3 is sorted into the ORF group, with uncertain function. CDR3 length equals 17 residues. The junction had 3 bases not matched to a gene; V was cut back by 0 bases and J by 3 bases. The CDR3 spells CARSLEAGGRGANVLTF. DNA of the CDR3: TGTGCCAGAAGCTTGGAAGCGGGAGGGCGTGGGGCCAACGTCCTGACTTTC.

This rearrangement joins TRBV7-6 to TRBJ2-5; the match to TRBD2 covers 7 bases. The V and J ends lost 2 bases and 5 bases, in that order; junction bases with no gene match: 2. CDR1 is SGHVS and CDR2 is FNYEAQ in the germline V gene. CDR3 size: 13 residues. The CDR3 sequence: CASSLWGGETQYF. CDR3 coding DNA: TGTGCCAGCAGCTTATGGGGAGGGGAGACCCAGTACTTC.

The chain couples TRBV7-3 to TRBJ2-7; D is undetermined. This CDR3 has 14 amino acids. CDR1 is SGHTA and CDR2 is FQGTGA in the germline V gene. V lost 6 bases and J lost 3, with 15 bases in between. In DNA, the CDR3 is TGTGCCAGCAGTCTTCGTGGCGGAAGCTACGAGCAGTACTTC. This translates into CASSLRGGSYEQYF.

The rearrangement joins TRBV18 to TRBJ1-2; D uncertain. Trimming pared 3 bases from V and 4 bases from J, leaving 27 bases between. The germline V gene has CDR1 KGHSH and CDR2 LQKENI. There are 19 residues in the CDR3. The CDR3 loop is CASSPILSGPLGVSYGYTF. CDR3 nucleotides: TGTGCCAGCTCACCGATCCTGTCTGGTCCATTGGGCGTGAGCTATGGCTACACCTTC.

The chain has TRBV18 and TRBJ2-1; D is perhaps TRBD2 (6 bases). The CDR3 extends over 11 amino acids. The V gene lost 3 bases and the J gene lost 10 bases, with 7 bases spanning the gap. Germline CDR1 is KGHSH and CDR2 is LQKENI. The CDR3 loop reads CASSPLAEQFF. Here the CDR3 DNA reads TGTGCCAGCTCACCCCTAGCGGAGCAGTTCTTC.

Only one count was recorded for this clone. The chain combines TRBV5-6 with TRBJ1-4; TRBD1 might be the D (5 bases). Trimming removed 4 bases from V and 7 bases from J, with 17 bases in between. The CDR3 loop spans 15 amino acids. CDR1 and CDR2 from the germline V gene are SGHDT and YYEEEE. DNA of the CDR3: TGTGCCAGCAGCCCTAGACAGCGGTTTAGTGAAAAACTGTTTTTT. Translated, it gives CASSPRQRFSEKLFF.

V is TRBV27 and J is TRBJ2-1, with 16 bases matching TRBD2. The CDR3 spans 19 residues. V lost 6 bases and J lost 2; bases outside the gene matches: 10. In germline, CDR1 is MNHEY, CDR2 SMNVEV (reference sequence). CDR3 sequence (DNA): TGTGCCAGCAGCCGATACCCGGGACTAGCGGGAGGGCCCTACAATGAGCAGTTCTTC. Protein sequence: CASSRYPGLAGGPYNEQFF.

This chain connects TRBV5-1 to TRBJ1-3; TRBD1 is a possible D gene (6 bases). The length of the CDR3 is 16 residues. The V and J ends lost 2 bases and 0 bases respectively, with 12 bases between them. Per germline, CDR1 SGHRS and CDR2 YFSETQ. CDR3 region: CASSLQGPSSGNTIYF. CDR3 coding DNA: TGCGCCAGCAGCTTACAGGGCCCTAGCTCTGGAAACACCATATATTTT. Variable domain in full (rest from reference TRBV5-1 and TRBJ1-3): KAGVTQTPRYLIKTRGQQVTLSCSPISGHRSVSWYQQTPGQGLQFLFEYFSETQRNKGNFPGRFSGRQFSNSRSEMNVSTLELGDSALYLCASSLQGPSSGNTIYFGEGSWLTVV.

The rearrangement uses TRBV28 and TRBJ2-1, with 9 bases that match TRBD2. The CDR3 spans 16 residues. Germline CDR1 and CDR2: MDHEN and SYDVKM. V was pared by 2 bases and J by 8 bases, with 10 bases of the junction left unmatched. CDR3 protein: CASSLAGSGSWDEQFF. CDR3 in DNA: TGTGCCAGCAGTTTAGCCGGTAGCGGGAGCTGGGATGAGCAGTTCTTC.

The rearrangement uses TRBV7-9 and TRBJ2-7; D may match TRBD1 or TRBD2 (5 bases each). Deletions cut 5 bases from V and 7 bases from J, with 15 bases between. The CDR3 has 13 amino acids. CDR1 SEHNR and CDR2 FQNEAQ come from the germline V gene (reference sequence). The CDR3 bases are TGTGCCAGCAGCCGAGACCAGAGGGGTGAGCAGTACTTC. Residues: CASSRDQRGEQYF.

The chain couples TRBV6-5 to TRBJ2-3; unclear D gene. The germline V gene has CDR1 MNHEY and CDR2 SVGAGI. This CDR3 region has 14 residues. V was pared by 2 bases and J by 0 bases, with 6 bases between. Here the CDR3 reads CASSYRGSTDTQYF. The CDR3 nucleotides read TGTGCCAGCAGTTACCGCGGCAGCACAGATACGCAGTATTTT.

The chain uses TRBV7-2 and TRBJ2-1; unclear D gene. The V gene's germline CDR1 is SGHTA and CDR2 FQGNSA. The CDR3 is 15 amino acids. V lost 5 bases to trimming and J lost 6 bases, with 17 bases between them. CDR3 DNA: TGTGCCAGCAGCCCCCCCTCCGGGCTACTCAATGAGCAGTTCTTC. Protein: CASSPPSGLLNEQFF.

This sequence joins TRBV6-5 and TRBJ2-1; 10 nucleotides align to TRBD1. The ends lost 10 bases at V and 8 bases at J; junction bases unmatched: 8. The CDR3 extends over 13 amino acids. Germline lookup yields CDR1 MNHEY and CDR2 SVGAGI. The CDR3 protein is CATGQGDLYEQFF. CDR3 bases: TGTGCCACTGGACAGGGGGATCTTTATGAGCAGTTCTTC.

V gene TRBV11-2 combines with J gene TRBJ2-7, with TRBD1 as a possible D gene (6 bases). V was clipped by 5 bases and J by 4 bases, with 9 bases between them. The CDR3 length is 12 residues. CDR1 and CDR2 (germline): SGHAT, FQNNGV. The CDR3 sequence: CASSMDSYEQYF. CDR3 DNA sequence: TGTGCCAGCAGCATGGACAGTTACGAGCAGTACTTC.

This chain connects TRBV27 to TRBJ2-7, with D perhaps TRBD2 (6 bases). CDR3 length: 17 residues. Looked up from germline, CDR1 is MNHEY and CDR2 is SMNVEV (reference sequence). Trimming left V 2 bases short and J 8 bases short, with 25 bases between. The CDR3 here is CASSLQTGLPGDWKQYF. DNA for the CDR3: TGTGCCAGCAGTTTACAAACGGGACTCCCGGGCGATTGGAAGCAGTACTTC.

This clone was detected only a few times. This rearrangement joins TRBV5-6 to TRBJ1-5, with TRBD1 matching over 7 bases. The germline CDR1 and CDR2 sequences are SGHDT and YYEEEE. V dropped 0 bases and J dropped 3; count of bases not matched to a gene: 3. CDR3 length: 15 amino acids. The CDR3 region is CASSLGDRDNQPQHF. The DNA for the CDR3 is TGTGCCAGCAGCTTGGGGGACAGAGACAATCAGCCCCAGCATTTT.

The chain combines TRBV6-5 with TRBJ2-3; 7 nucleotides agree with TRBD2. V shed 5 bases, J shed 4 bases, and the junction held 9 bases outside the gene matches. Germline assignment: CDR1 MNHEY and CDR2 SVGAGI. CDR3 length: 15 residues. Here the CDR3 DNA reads TGTGCCAGCAGTCTGTCTAGCGGTTTCGCAGATACGCAGTATTTT. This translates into CASSLSSGFADTQYF.

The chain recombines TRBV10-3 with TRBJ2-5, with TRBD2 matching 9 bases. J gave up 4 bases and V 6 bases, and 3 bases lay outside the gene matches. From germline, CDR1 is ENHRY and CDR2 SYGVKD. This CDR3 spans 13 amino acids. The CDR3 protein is CAIRREGIETQYF. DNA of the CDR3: TGTGCCATCAGGCGGGAGGGGATAGAGACCCAGTACTTC.

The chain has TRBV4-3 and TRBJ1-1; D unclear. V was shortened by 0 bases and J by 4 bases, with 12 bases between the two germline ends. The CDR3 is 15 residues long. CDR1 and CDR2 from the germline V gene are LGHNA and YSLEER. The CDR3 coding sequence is TGCGCCAGCAGCCAAGACCACTCTAGGCCCACTGAAGCTTTCTTT. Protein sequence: CASSQDHSRPTEAFF.

The CDR3 DNA reads TGTGCCAGCAGCTTGGAACGCCACAGAAGCTCCTACAATGAGCAGTTCTTC. It codes for CASSLERHRSSYNEQFF. This chain uses TRBV7-8 with TRBJ2-1; D not resolved. The CDR3 totals 17 residues. Germline V gene sequence: CDR1 SGHVS, CDR2 FQNEAQ. V was clipped by 3 bases and J by 0 bases, with 15 bases between them.

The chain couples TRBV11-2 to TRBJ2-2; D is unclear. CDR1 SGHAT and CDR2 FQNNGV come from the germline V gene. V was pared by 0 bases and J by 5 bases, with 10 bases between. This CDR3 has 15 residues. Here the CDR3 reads CASSLDLGSTGELFF. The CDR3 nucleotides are TGTGCCAGCAGCTTAGATCTCGGTTCAACCGGGGAGCTGTTTTTT.

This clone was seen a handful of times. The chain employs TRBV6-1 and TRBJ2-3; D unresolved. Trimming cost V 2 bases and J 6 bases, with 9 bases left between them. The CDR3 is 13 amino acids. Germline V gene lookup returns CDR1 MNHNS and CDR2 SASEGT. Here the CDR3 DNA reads TGTGCCAGCAGTGAAACTGGGTTGGATACGCAGTATTTT. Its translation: CASSETGLDTQYF.